This T cell receptor beta chain comes out of a study of shared clonotypes between healthy human individuals. Study at large: Plates per donor: three CD4 naive, three CD4 memory, two CD8 naive, one CD8 memory. The study, taken as a whole, reports: With a few donors compared, about 5% of naive CD4 clonotypes were shared.

Recent acute infections and vaccinations were absent in the healthy HIV-negative adult donors. Splitting of CD4+ cells produced CD45RA+ naive and CD45RA-negative memory subsets. Measured with immunoSEQ multiplex PCR; TCRdb has only the in-frame clones, and not every one. The table includes about 2,500,000 clones, around nine tenths detected once. In this sample, this clone turned up once. The antigen is undetermined. V gave up 3 bases and J gave up 0 bases, with 15 bases separating them. The CDR3 sequence is 16 residues long. In germline, CDR1 is SGHDT, CDR2 YYEEEE. This chain links TRBV5-6 with TRBJ2-5; D is unresolved. Sequenced input: naive CD4+ T cells sorted from blood. The subset is: CD45RA+ positively selected. This receptor was taken from a young man in good health. As DNA, the CDR3 is TGTGCCAGCAGCTCACCGAGACTCGCATACCAAGAGACCCAGTACTTC. This codes for CASSSPRLAYQETQYF.